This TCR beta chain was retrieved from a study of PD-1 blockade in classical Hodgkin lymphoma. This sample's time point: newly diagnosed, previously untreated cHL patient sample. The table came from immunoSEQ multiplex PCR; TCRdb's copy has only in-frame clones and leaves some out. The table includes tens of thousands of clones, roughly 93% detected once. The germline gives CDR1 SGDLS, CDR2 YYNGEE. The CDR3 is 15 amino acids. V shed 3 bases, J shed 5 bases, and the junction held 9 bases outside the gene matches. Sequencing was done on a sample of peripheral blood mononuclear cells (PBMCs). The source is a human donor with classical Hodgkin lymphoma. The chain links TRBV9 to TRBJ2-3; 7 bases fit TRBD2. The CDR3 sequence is CASSETSRQGDTQYF. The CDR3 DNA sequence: TGTGCCAGCAGCGAGACTAGCAGACAAGGAGATACGCAGTATTTT.